Given below is one T cell receptor (beta chain) in context. What it recognizes is unknown. The sample is drawn from a study of T-cell reconstitution after alpha-beta-depleted transplantation in children. Study outcomes and limitations: Where some patients showed high TCRbeta diversity at day 60, it came from recipient T cells and thymic progenitors that had survived. Reportedly, only several hundred clones from non-depleted graft cells drove alpha-beta T-cell counts at about two months. T-cell counts and diversity at one year following transplant were attributed mainly to newly produced T cells.

TCRbeta library preparation incorporated unique molecular identifiers. TCRdb independently ran MiXCR on the PCR reads; one entry per CDR3 protein. The repertoire has about 1,000,000 distinct CDR3 sequences, under 30% of them found once; the top ten carry roughly 31%. Trimming took off 3 bases at V and 6 bases at J, with 15 bases between the two ends. Germline V CDR1 and CDR2: DFQATT, SNEGSKA (reference sequence). The CDR3 is made up of 14 amino acids. The sequencing used PBMCs, mostly from graft donor cells, collected 360 days after TCRalphabeta/CD19-depleted stem cell transplant. This sequence joins TRBV20-1 and TRBJ2-1, with D possibly matching TRBD2 (5 bases). This sequence was found in a boy less than two years old who had a stem cell transplant for SCID, so the T cells may come from the graft donor. Written as DNA, the CDR3 is TGCAGTGCTAGCCTAGCTAGCCGCTTCAATGAGCAGTTCTTC. Its translation: CSASLASRFNEQFF.